This T cell receptor (beta chain) was recovered during a study of radiation and T cells in renal cell carcinoma. Study results and caveats: In blood, top tumor clones expanded by 2 weeks, shrinking by 4. Pretreatment tumor biopsies were lacking, so baseline clonotypes are unknown.

V lost 0 bases and J lost 2, with 13 bases in between. This CDR3 contains 16 residues. Germline V gene sequence: CDR1 SGDLS, CDR2 YYNGEE. The assay was immunoSEQ multiplex PCR, and TCRdb's table has in-frame clones only and misses some. The profile shows some 100,000 clones, 82% of them singletons. A remark on this clone: Its antigen is undetermined.

The time point is: baseline pretreatment blood. Treatment indicated: 15 Gy SBRT to primary tumor, nephrectomy 4 weeks later. After SBRT, blood was collected at 2 and 4 weeks, plus baseline. The input for sequencing was blood, taken from a patient whose treatment included radiotherapy and nephrectomy. This clonotype was obtained from a man in his 60s with renal cell carcinoma. The chain couples TRBV9 to TRBJ2-3; D possibly corresponds to TRBD2 (6 bases). Here the CDR3 DNA reads TGTGCCAGCAGCGTAGTAATGGCGGGATTCACAGATACGCAGTATTTT. As protein: CASSVVMAGFTDTQYF.